This TCR beta chain derives from a study of blood T cells in healthy people across ages. Findings of the study overall: A roughly linear fall in TCR beta diversity per million T cells was seen with increasing age.

It was with a sample-barcoded 5' primer and a J-beta primer mix that a second PCR of roughly 7 to 12 cycles was run. TCRdb redid the calling of the 5' RACE reads with MiXCR, one entry per CDR3 protein. The table has about 1 million distinct CDR3 sequences, almost 25% seen once. To note about this clonotype: Its antigen is unknown.

The same sample was also used in a study of T cells of mothers and their children. From that second work: Per child, about 3 million TCR beta CDR3 reads were obtained, against over 10 million per mother.

Sequenced input: blood. This receptor was taken from a girl aged 2-10 years in good health.

The CDR3 nucleotides are TGCAGCGTTGAAGCGTACGGTCCGAGGAAGACCCAGTACTTC. Its translation: CSVEAYGPRKTQYF. The gene calls are TRBV29-1 and TRBJ2-5; D ambiguous. CDR1 and CDR2 from the germline V gene are SQVTM and ANQGSEA. The CDR3 spans 14 residues. Trimming took off 1 base at V and 6 bases at J, with 15 bases between the two ends.